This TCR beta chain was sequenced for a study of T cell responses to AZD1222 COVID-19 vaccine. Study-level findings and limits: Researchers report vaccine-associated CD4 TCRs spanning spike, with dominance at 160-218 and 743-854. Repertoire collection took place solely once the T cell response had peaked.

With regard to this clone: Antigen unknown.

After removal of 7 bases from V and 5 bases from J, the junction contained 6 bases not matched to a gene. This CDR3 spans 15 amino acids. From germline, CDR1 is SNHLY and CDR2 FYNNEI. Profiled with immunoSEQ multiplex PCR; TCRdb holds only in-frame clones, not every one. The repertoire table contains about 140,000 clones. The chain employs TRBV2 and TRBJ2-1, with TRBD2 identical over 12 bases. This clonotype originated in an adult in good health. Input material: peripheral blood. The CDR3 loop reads CASKRLAGDNNEQFF. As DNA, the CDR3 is TGTGCCAGCAAGAGACTAGCGGGGGACAACAATGAGCAGTTCTTC.